The present entry profiles one TCR beta chain with its context. The junction had 11 bases not matched to a gene; V was cut back by 2 bases and J by 8 bases. Germline V gives CDR1 SEHNR, CDR2 FQNEAQ (reference sequence). The CDR3 consists of 15 residues. These data belong to a study of blood T cell repertoires in COVID-19. Clones were sequenced by immunoSEQ multiplex PCR, and TCRdb holds only the in-frame ones, with some missing. This sample has approximately 200,000 clones, with about four fifths found just once. The sequencing sample was made of peripheral blood. This receptor was taken from a woman of 80 years or more with acute or convalescent COVID-19. The chain recombines TRBV7-9 with TRBJ1-1; 7 bases line up with TRBD1. Written as DNA, the CDR3 is TGTGCCAGCAGCTTACTACGGGCAGGGGGTACCGAAGCTTTCTTT. It translates to CASSLLRAGGTEAFF.